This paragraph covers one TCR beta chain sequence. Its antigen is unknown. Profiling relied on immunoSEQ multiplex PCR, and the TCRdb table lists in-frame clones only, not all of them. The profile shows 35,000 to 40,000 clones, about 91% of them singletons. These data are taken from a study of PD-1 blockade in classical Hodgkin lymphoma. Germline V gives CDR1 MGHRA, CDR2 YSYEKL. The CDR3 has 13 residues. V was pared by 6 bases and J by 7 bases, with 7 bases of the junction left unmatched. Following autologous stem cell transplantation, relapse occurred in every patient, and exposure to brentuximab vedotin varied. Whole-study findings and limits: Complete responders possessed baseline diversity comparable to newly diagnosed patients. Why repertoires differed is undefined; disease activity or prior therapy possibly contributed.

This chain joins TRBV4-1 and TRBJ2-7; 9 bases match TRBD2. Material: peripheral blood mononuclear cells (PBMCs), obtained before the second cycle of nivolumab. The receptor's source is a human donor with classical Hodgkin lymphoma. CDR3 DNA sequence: TGCGCCAGCAGAGCGGGAGGAGGTTGGGAGCAGTACTTC. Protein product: CASRAGGGWEQYF.